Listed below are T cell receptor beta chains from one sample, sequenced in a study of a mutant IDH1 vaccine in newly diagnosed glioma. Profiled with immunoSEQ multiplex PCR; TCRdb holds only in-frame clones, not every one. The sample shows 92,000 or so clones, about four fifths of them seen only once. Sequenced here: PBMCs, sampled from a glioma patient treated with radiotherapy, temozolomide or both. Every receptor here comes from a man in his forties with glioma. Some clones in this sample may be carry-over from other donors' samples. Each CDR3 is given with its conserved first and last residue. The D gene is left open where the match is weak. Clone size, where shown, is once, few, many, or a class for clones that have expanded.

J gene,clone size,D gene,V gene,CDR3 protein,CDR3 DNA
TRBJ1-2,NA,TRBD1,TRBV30,CAWDETGGNGYTF,TGTGCCTGGGACGAGACAGGGGGAAATGGCTACACCTTC
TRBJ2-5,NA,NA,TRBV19,CASSIGLYQETQYF,TGTGCCAGTAGTATAGGACTGTACCAAGAGACCCAGTACTTC
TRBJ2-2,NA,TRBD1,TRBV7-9,CASSLWGRGQDGELFF,TGTGCCAGCAGCCTCTGGGGTAGGGGGCAAGACGGGGAGCTGTTTTTT
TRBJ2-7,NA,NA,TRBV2,CASSYRESSYEQYF,TGTGCCAGCAGTTACAGGGAAAGCTCCTACGAGCAGTACTTC
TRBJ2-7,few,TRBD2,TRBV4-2,CASSRELAGGIYEQYF,TGTGCCAGCAGCCGAGAACTAGCGGGGGGGATCTACGAGCAGTACTTC
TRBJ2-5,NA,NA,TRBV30,CAWGGAGTQYF,TGTGCCTGGGGGGGAGCGGGGACCCAGTACTTC
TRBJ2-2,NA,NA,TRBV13,CASSFDPYLGVNTGELFF,TGTGCCAGCAGCTTCGACCCATATCTGGGGGTGAACACCGGGGAGCTGTTTTTT
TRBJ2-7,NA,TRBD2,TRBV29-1,CSVAGLAGADEQYF,TGCAGCGTTGCGGGACTAGCGGGGGCCGACGAGCAGTACTTC
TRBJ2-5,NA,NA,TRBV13,CASSLTVSGLLETQYF,TGTGCCAGCAGCTTAACAGTGTCGGGGTTGTTAGAGACCCAGTACTTC
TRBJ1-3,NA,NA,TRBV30,CAWRRSGGNTIYF,TGTGCCTGGAGGAGGAGCGGTGGAAACACCATATATTTT
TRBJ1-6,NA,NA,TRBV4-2,CASSQDGPNSPLHF,TGTGCCAGCAGCCAAGATGGTCCAAATTCACCCCTCCACTTT
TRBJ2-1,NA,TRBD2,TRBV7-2,CASSLLGGGPEQFF,TGTGCCAGCAGCCTTCTGGGGGGGGGACCTGAGCAGTTCTTC
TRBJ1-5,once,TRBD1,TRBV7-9,CASSAGQFSNQPQHF,TGTGCCAGCAGCGCGGGACAGTTTAGCAATCAGCCCCAGCATTTT
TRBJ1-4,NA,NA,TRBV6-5,CASSNTGEKLFF,TGTGCCAGCAGCAACACAGGTGAAAAACTGTTTTTT
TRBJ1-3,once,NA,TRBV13,CASSAWGSGNTIYF,TGTGCCAGCAGCGCCTGGGGCTCTGGAAACACCATATATTTT
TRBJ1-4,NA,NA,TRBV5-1,CASSLATPLGNEKLFF,TGCGCCAGCAGCTTGGCGACACCTTTGGGTAATGAAAAACTGTTTTTT
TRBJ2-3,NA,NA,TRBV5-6,CASSLRAGSTDTQYF,TGTGCCAGCAGCCTCCGGGCAGGGAGCACAGATACGCAGTATTTT
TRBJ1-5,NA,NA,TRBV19,CASSITSARPQHF,TGTGCCAGTAGTATTACCAGCGCCCGGCCCCAGCATTTT
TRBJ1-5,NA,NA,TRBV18,CASSQQDKDQPQHF,TGTGCCAGCTCGCAACAGGACAAGGATCAGCCCCAGCATTTT
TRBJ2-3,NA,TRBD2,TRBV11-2,CASSSSGGASNTQYF,TGTGCCAGCAGCTCTAGCGGGGGGGCCTCAAATACGCAGTATTTT
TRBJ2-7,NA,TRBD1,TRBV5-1,CASSLATGGGDEQYF,TGCGCCAGCAGCTTGGCCACAGGGGGCGGCGACGAGCAGTACTTC
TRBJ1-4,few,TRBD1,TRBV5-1,CASSLQTGRDLFF,TGCGCCAGCAGCCTTCAGACAGGGCGCGACCTGTTTTTT
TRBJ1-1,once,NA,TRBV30,CAWSGGTTEAFF,TGTGCCTGGAGTGGGGGGACCACTGAAGCTTTCTTT
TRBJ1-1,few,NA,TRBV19,CASTVTGRTEAFF,TGTGCCAGTACCGTAACGGGGAGAACTGAAGCTTTCTTT
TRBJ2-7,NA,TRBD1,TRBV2,CASRRTGPAYEQYF,TGTGCCAGCAGACGGACAGGGCCAGCTTACGAGCAGTACTTC
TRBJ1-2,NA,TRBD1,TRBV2,CATGTGHTYGYTF,TGTGCCACCGGGACAGGGCATACCTATGGCTACACCTTC
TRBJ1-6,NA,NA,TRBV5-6,CASSYRVRGSPLHF,TGTGCCAGCAGCTACAGGGTAAGGGGATCACCCCTCCACTTT
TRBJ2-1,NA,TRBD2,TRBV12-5,CASGSGTSGGIEQFF,TGTGCTAGTGGTTCCGGGACTAGCGGGGGAATTGAGCAGTTCTTC
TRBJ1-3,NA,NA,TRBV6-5,CASSYQATSGNTIYF,TGTGCCAGCAGTTACCAGGCCACCTCTGGAAACACCATATATTTT
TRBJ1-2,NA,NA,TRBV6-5,CASSYEGGTNYGYTF,TGTGCCAGCAGTTACGAAGGGGGGACTAACTATGGCTACACCTTC
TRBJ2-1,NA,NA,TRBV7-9,CASSLAGAAYNEQFF,TGTGCCAGCAGCTTAGCGGGCGCCGCCTACAATGAGCAGTTCTTC
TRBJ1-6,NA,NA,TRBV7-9,CASSFLQGNSPLHF,TGTGCCAGCAGCTTCCTCCAGGGGAATTCACCCCTCCACTTT
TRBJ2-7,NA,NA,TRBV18,CASSLRQAYEQYF,TGTGCCAGCTCACTCCGACAGGCCTACGAGCAGTACTTC
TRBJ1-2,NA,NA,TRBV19,CASSISRDSYGYTF,TGTGCCAGTAGTATTTCCAGGGACTCCTATGGCTACACCTTC
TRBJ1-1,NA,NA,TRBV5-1,CASSITGSTEAFF,TGCGCCAGCAGCATAACAGGGAGCACTGAAGCTTTCTTT
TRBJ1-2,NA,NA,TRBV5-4,CASRHVPGQRTNYGYTF,TGTGCCAGCAGACACGTACCGGGACAACGGACTAACTATGGCTACACCTTC
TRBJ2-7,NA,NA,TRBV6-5,CASSPSLSSYEQYF,TGTGCCAGCTCCCCTAGCTTGAGCTCCTACGAGCAGTACTTC
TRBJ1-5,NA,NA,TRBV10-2,CASSRTANQPQHF,TGCGCCAGCAGCCGGACAGCTAATCAGCCCCAGCATTTT
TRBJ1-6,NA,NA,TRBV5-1,CASSPGPRSSYNSPLHF,TGCGCCAGCAGCCCGGGACCGAGGAGCTCCTATAATTCACCCCTCCACTTT
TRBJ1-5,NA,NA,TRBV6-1,CASRAGGNQPQHF,TGTGCCAGCAGGGCAGGCGGCAATCAGCCCCAGCATTTT
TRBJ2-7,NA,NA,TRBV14,CASSQDTGNTYEQYF,TGTGCCAGCAGCCAAGACACGGGGAACACCTACGAGCAGTACTTC
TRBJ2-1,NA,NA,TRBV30,CAWMSKGLSGNEQFF,TGTGCCTGGATGTCGAAAGGACTATCAGGAAATGAGCAGTTCTTC
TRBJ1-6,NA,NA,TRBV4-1,CASSQDPGPGSPLHF,TGCGCCAGCAGCCAAGATCCCGGGCCGGGTTCACCCCTCCACTTT
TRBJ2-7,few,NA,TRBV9,CASSVWEGAYEQYF,TGTGCCAGCAGCGTATGGGAGGGGGCATACGAGCAGTACTTC
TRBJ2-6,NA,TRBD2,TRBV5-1,CASSLRGGTSSGANVLTF,TGCGCCAGCAGCTTGCGGGGCGGGACTAGCTCTGGGGCCAACGTCCTGACTTTC
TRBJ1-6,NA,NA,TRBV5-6,CASSLGGSPLHF,TGTGCCAGCAGCCTAGGGGGTTCACCCCTCCACTTT
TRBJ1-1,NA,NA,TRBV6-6,CASNQMNTEAFF,TGTGCCAGCAATCAAATGAACACTGAAGCTTTCTTT
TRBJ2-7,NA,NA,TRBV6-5,CASSYLYEQYF,TGTGCCAGCAGTTATTTATACGAGCAGTACTTC